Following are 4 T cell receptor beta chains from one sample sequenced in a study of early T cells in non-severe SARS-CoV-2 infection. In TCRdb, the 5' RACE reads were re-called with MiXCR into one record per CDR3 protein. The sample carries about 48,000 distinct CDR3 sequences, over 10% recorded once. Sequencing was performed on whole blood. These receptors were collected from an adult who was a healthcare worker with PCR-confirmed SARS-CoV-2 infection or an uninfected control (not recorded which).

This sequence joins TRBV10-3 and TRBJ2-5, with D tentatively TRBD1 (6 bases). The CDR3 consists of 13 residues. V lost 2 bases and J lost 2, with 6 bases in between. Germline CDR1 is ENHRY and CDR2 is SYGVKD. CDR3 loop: CAISEGQQETQYF. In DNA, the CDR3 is TGTGCCATCAGTGAGGGACAGCAAGAGACCCAGTACTTC.

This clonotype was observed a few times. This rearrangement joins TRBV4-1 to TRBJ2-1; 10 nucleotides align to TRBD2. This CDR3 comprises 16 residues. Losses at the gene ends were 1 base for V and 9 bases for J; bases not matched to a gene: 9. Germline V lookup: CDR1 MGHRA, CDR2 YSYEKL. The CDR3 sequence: CASSQVRLAGVLEQFF. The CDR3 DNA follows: TGCGCCAGCAGCCAAGTCAGGCTAGCGGGAGTGCTTGAGCAGTTCTTC.

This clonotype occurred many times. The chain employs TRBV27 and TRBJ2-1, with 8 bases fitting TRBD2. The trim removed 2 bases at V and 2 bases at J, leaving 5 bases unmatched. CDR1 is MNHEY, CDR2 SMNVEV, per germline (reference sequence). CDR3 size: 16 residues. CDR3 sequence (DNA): TGTGCCAGCAGTTTAGTCGGGGGGGGAGCCTACAATGAGCAGTTCTTC. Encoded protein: CASSLVGGGAYNEQFF.

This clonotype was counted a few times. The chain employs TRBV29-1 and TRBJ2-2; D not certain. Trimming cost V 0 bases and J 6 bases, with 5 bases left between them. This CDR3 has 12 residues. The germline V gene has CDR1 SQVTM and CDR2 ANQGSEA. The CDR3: CSVEESAGELFF. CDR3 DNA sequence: TGCAGCGTTGAAGAGTCGGCCGGGGAGCTGTTTTTT.